Listed below are T cell receptor beta chains from one sample, sequenced in a study of blood T cell repertoires in COVID-19. Assay: immunoSEQ multiplex PCR; the TCRdb copy retains only in-frame clones and omits some. The table includes over 400,000 clones, 86% detected once. The sequenced sample was peripheral blood. These receptors all stem from a woman aged 30 to 39 with active or convalescent COVID-19. The CDR3 runs from the conserved cysteine through the conserved F or W. The D gene is left open where the match is weak. Size tells how often a clone was seen (once, few, many) or the class of an expanded clone, and some rows leave it out.

j_call,d_call,clone_size,v_call,cdr3_aa
TRBJ1-1,-,-,TRBV19,CASSTGTTEAFF
TRBJ2-1,-,-,TRBV30,CAWSVLREQFF
TRBJ2-1,TRBD1,once,TRBV4-1,CASTHDRVSYNEQFF
TRBJ1-4,TRBD1,-,TRBV6-5,CASKGAVTNEKLFF
TRBJ2-3,-,-,TRBV3-1/TRBV3-2,CASSQFGQGTDTQYF
TRBJ1-3,TRBD1,-,TRBV25-1,CASSEYRGQGVRNTIYF
TRBJ1-1,TRBD1,-,TRBV19,CASSLTGGPLTEAFF
TRBJ1-5,-,-,TRBV2,CASSPIEAFPPGDRDQPQHF
TRBJ1-2,-,-,TRBV25-1,CASSFSTGRYGYTF
TRBJ1-4,-,once,TRBV19,CASSMGSRWDEKLFF
TRBJ2-5,TRBD2,-,TRBV3-1/TRBV3-2,CASSPGLAGQGETQYF
TRBJ2-1,TRBD1,-,TRBV27,CAIRQGASDPRTPGEQFF
TRBJ2-3,TRBD2,-,TRBV9,CASSSPGGADTQYF
TRBJ2-7,TRBD2,-,TRBV19,CASSIVRGDEQYF
TRBJ2-2,TRBD1,-,TRBV28,CASRRQGAPTGELFF
TRBJ2-7,-,-,TRBV14,CASSRNAGGNPYEQYF
TRBJ1-2,-,-,TRBV25-1,CASSARGGGYTF
TRBJ2-7,TRBD2,-,TRBV5-1,CASRLGGTSEYEQYF
TRBJ2-7,-,-,TRBV19,CASSIIYSSYEQYF
TRBJ1-5,-,-,TRBV2,CASSGSGFGQPQHF
TRBJ1-4,-,-,TRBV29-1,CSVGGTSVEKLFF
TRBJ1-5,-,-,TRBV12-3/TRBV12-4,CASSLSGGQPQHF
TRBJ1-5,TRBD1,-,TRBV2,CASSDRGGQPQHF
TRBJ2-5,TRBD2,-,TRBV2,CASSAGVSETQYF
TRBJ2-5,-,-,TRBV7-2,CASSTRAGYQETQYF
TRBJ2-1,-,-,TRBV27,CASSLGNIGDNEQFF
TRBJ2-5,TRBD1,-,TRBV27,CASSAQGFMETQYF
TRBJ1-4,-,-,TRBV2,CASSETPHKTGWGEKLFF
TRBJ2-2,-,-,TRBV5-1,CASGQVTAWNTGELFF
TRBJ1-5,-,-,TRBV2,CASSEEQGEQPQHF
TRBJ2-2,TRBD2,-,TRBV5-1,CASSLDSFGEGRTGELFF
TRBJ2-1,-,-,TRBV19,CASSIFQGSYNEQFF
TRBJ1-5,TRBD1,-,TRBV5-4,CASSLDKGQGNQPQHF
TRBJ1-4,-,-,TRBV3-1/TRBV3-2,CASSVDTGATNEKLFF
TRBJ1-5,TRBD1,-,TRBV7-9,CASSEGQGGRPQHF
TRBJ2-2,TRBD2,-,TRBV5-1,CASSLGAGGPSGELFF
TRBJ1-5,-,-,TRBV5-1,CASSLGGFGQPQHF
TRBJ2-1,-,-,TRBV5-1,CASSFLDQSYNEQFF